This T cell receptor (beta chain) was observed in a study of cytomegalovirus exposure and HLA in healthy donors. Overall study findings and caveats: Several of the most significant clusters appeared linked to common viral pathogens, based on a later analysis.

Concerning this clone: Its target is unknown.

CDR1 is SQVTM and CDR2 is ANQGSEA in the germline V gene. V lost 2 bases to trimming and J lost 11 bases, with 21 bases between them. The CDR3 is 14 amino acids. PCR was performed using 60 Vbeta and 13 Jbeta primers. Libraries were prepared by immunoSEQ multiplex PCR; TCRdb keeps only in-frame clonotypes and omits some of them. Recorded for this sample: some 130,000 clones. The TCR comes from an older woman in good health and CMV-seronegative. Sequencing was done on a sample of PBMCs. The chain has TRBV29-1 and TRBJ1-2; TRBD1 might be the D (6 bases). The CDR3 nucleotides are TGCAGCGTTGAACCACAGGGCCTGGGGGTTGGTTACACCTTC. This gives the protein CSVEPQGLGVGYTF.